Reported below is one TCR beta chain. Deletions cut 5 bases from V and 1 base from J, with 23 bases between. Germline-derived CDR1 and CDR2 are LGHDT and YNNKEL (reference sequence). The CDR3 runs 18 residues. The entry originates in a study of blood T cell repertoires in COVID-19. Overall study: Sources were T cells, B-cell-depleted T cells, or PBMCs; the material itself was cDNA or gDNA.

In the study's own analysis: The assay estimated nucleated cells by amplifying reference gene primers. Method: immunoSEQ multiplex PCR; TCRdb's copy keeps in-frame clones and lacks some. V and J calls and clone size follow that table, whereas D and trimming were derived from the DNA. The sample consists of about 140,000 clones, about four fifths of them appearing once. Enrollees, about 18 to 95 years old, lived in roughly 24 US areas. Self-reported history from a screening survey and questionnaire set each donor's cohort. The V call is TRBV3-1 (or the pseudogene TRBV3-2), the J call TRBJ2-5; perhaps TRBD2 as D (6 bases). The receptor comes from a woman aged 50 to 65 with acute COVID-19. Specimen: PBMCs or T cells enriched from blood (not recorded which). The CDR3 region is CASSILGRGAGIQETQYF. The CDR3, as DNA: TGTGCCAGCAGCATTTTAGGTAGGGGTGCGGGGATCCAAGAGACCCAGTACTTC.